A selection of T cell receptor beta chains follows, all from one sample in a study of CD8+ T cells in alopecia areata. TCRdb's table, derived via immunoSEQ multiplex PCR, lists solely in-frame clones and lacks some. The sample holds 150,000 or so clones, around 54% seen once. Sequencing used CD4+ T cells sorted from blood. The receptors were sampled from a human donor in good health. Both conserved end residues are part of each CDR3.

v_call: TRBV28; j_call: TRBJ1-6; cdr3_aa: CASSWAGSYNSPLHF
v_call: TRBV11-2; j_call: TRBJ2-3; cdr3_aa: CASSLEAGVKLGTQYF
v_call: TRBV6-6; j_call: TRBJ1-1; cdr3_aa: CASRGQNTEAFF
v_call: TRBV2; j_call: TRBJ1-3; cdr3_aa: CASSVNGLFVRNTIYF
v_call: TRBV5-4; j_call: TRBJ2-1; cdr3_aa: CASSLEALAEQFF
v_call: TRBV7-2; j_call: TRBJ2-3; cdr3_aa: CASSLVPGPNTQYF
v_call: TRBV11-2; j_call: TRBJ1-2; cdr3_aa: CASSGQSGYTF
v_call: TRBV14; j_call: TRBJ1-2; cdr3_aa: CASSQALGQAAGYTF
v_call: TRBV5-1; j_call: TRBJ1-5; cdr3_aa: CASSLEQGGQPQHF
v_call: TRBV4-1; j_call: TRBJ2-6; cdr3_aa: CASSRTGRSGANVLTF
v_call: TRBV18; j_call: TRBJ1-4; cdr3_aa: CASSPGVGEKLFF
v_call: TRBV27; j_call: TRBJ2-5; cdr3_aa: CASSPGLASQETQYF
v_call: TRBV9; j_call: TRBJ2-2; cdr3_aa: CASSPRGTGDTGELFF